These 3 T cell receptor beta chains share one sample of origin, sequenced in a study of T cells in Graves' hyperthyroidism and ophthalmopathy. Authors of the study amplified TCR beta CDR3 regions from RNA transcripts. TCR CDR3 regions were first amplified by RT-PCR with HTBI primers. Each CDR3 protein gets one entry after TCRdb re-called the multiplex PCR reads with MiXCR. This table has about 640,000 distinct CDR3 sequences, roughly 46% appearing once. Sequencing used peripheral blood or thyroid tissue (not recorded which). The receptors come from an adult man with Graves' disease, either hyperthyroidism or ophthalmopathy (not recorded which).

The CDR3 coding sequence is TGCAGTGCTGCGGACAGGAACTATGGCTACACCTTC. Amino acid sequence: CSAADRNYGYTF. This chain connects TRBV20-1 to TRBJ1-2, with 7 bases that match TRBD1. Per the germline V gene, CDR1 is DFQATT and CDR2 is SNEGSKA (reference sequence). V dropped 5 bases and J dropped 2; count of bases not matched to a gene: 2. The CDR3 spans 12 residues.

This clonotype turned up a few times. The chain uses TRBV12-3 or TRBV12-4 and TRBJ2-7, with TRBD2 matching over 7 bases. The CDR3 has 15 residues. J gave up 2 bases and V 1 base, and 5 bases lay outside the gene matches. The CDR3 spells CASSLGAAGTYEQYF. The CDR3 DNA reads TGTGCCAGCAGTTTAGGGGCAGCGGGAACCTACGAGCAGTACTTC.

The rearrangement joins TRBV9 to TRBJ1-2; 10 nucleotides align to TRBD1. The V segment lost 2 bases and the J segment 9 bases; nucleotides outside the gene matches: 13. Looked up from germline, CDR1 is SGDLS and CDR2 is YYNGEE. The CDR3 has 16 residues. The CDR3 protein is CASSVSSGQGEWSYTF. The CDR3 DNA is TGTGCCAGCAGCGTTTCTAGTGGACAGGGGGAATGGAGCTACACCTTC. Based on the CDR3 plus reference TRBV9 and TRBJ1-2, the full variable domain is DSGVTQTPKHLITATGQRVTLRCSPRSGDLSVYWYQQSLDQGLQFLIQYYNGEERAKGNILERFSAQQFPDLHSELNLSSLELGDSALYFCASSVSSGQGEWSYTFGSGTRLTVV.